This TCR beta chain was documented in a study of beta chain features in type 1 diabetes. The CDR3 consists of 14 residues. Germline V gives CDR1 MNHEY, CDR2 SVGAGI. V shed 2 bases and J 7 bases; nucleotides not matched to a gene: 5. What was sequenced were expressed TCRB transcripts, since all of the isolated RNA had been reverse transcribed. Some clones are missing from TCRdb's copy, which holds only in-frame ones; the method was immunoSEQ multiplex PCR. This table holds about 270,000 clones, 14% found once. This clone was observed a handful of times. The sample was naive CD4+ T cells from blood. The gene calls are TRBV6-5 and TRBJ1-5, with TRBD1 matching over 7 bases. The source is a woman between 35 and 50 years old in good health. CDR3 region: CASSYGTVGQPQHF. CDR3 nucleotides: TGTGCCAGCAGTTACGGGACAGTAGGCCAGCCCCAGCATTTT.